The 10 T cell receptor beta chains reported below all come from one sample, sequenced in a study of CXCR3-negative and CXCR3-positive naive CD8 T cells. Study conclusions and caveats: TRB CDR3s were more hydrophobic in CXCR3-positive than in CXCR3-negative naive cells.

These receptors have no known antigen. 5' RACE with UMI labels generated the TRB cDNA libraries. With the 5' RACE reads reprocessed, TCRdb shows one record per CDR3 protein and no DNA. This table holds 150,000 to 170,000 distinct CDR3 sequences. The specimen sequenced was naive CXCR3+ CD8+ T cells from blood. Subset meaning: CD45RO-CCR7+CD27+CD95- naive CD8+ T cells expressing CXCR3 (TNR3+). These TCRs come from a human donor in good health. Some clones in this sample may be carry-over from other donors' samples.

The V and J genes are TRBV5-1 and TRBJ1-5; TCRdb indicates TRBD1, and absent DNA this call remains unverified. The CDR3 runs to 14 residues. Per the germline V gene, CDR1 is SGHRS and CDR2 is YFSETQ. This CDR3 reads CASSFGGSNQPQHF.

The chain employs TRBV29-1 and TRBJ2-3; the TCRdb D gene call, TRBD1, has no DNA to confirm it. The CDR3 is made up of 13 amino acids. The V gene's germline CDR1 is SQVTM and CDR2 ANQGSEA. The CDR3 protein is CSVAGTGTDTQYF.

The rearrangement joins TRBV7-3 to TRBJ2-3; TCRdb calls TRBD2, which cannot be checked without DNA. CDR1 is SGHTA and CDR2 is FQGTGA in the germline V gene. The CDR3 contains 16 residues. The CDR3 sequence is CASSSDGSGRSDTQYF.

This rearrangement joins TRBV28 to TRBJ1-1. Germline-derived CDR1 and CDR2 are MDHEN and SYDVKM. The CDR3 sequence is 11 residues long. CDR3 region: CASRQNTEAFF.

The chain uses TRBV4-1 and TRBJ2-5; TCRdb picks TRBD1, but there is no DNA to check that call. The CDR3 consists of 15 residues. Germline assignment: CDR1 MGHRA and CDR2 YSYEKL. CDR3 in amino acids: CASSQEGRIQETQYF.

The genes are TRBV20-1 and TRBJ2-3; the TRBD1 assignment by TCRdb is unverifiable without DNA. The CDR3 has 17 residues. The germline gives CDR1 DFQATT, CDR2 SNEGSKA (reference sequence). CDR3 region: CSARDLLGPVWGDTQYF.

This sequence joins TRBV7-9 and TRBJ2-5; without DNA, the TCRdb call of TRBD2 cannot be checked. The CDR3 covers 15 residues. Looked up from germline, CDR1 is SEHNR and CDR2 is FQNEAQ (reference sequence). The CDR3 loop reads CASSSPGTSRGTQYF.

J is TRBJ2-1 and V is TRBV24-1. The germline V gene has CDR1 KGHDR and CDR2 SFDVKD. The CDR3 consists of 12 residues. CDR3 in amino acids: CATSVGDNEQFF.

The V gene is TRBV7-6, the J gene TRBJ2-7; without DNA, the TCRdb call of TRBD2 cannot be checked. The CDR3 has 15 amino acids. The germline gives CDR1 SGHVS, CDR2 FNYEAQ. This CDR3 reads CASSPGTSGSPEQYF.

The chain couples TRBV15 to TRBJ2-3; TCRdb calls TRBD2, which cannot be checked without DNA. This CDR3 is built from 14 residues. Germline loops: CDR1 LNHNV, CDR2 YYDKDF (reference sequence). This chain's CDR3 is CATKPSGGPDTQYF.